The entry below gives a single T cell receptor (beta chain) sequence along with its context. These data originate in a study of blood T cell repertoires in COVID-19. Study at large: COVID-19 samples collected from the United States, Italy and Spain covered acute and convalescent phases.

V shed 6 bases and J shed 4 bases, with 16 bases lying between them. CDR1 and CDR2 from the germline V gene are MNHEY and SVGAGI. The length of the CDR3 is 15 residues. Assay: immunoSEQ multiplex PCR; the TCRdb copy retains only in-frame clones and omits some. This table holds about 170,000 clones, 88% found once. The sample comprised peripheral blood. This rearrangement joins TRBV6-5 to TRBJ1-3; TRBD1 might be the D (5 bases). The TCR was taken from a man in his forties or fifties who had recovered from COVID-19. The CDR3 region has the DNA TGTGCCAGCAGCGTCTCCTCGGGGGGAGGAAACACCATATATTTT. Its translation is CASSVSSGGGNTIYF.